This TCR beta chain was obtained from a study of blood T cell repertoires in COVID-19. Background on the study: From T cells, B-cell-depleted T cells, or PBMCs came the material, which was cDNA or gDNA.

V lost 3 bases to trimming and J lost 4 bases; unmatched junction nucleotides: 8. The CDR3 loop spans 16 amino acids. Germline V CDR1 and CDR2: SGDLS, YYNGEE. Assay used: immunoSEQ multiplex PCR; TCRdb lists only in-frame clones, some missing. The data show a few hundred thousand clones, 86% seen once. This clone was recorded once. This chain links TRBV9 with TRBJ1-1, with 11 nucleotides matching TRBD1. This TCR derives from a man younger than 45 with active or convalescent COVID-19. Sample: peripheral blood. The CDR3 region has the DNA TGTGCCAGCAGCGGACAAACCGGGACAGGGGGCACTGAAGCTTTCTTT. Translated, it gives CASSGQTGTGGTEAFF.